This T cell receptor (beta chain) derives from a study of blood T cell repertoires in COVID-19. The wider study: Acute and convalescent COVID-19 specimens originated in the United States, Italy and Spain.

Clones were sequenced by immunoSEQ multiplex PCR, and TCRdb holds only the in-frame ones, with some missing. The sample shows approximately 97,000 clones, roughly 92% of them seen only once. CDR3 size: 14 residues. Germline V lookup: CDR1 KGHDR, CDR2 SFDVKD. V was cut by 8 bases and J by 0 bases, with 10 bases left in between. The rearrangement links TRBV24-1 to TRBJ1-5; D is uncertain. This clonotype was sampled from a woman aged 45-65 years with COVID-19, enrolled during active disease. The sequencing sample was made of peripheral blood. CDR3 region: CATMGADSNQPQHF. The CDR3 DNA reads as TGTGCCACCATGGGCGCAGATAGCAATCAGCCCCAGCATTTT.